This TCR beta chain was captured in a study of T cells in Graves' hyperthyroidism and ophthalmopathy. Study observations and caveats: Among thyroid clonotypes expanded above 0.001, most also appeared in blood. With a median lead of approximately 6.4 months before onset, the model predicted ophthalmopathy.

The CDR3 covers 14 residues. Germline CDR1 is MDHEN and CDR2 is SYDVKM. V dropped 4 bases and J dropped 6 bases, with 15 bases sitting between them. Disease duration under 2 months; hyperthyroidism patients were aged 18 to 65. Thyroid ultrasound and orbital computed tomography, with clinical symptoms and serum thyroxine and TRAb, informed diagnoses. Many counts were recorded for this clonotype. Its cognate antigen is unknown. Amplified regions were TCR beta CDR3 sequences from RNA transcripts. First-round RT-PCR of the TCR CDR3 relied on the HTBI primer set. In TCRdb, the multiplex PCR reads were re-called with MiXCR into one record per CDR3 protein. The data contain about 560,000 distinct CDR3 sequences, 15% to 19% of them seen just once; the ten biggest clones take up around 7.8%.

The chain is built from TRBV28 and TRBJ2-5; the D is unclear. Sequencing input: blood. The source of this sequence is a woman in her thirties with Graves' hyperthyroidism. CDR3 in DNA: TGTGCCAGCAGTTCACAGAGCGTCAGGAAGACCCAGTACTTC. It yields the protein CASSSQSVRKTQYF.